These 11 T cell receptor beta chains came from one sample sequenced in a study of blood T cell repertoires in COVID-19. TCRdb's copy holds only in-frame clones and misses some; the assay was immunoSEQ multiplex PCR. The sample shows about 170,000 clones, approximately 91% of them seen only once. The sample was peripheral blood. These receptors were taken from a young man with COVID-19, enrolled during active disease.

On this clone: Mismatch with germline at one junction end may stem from a read error. The rearrangement joins TRBV5-1 to TRBJ1-4, with 7 bases lining up with TRBD1. CDR1 SGHRS and CDR2 YFSETQ come from the germline V gene. This CDR3 has 19 amino acids. Here the CDR3 DNA reads TGCGCCAGCAGCTTGGTAGTCCCCCGAACAGAGGGGGCAGCAGAAAAACTGCTTTTT. Amino acid sequence: CASSLVVPRTEGAAEKLLF. The variable domain in full, with the rest retrieved from reference TRBV5-1 and TRBJ1-4, is KAGVTQTPRYLIKTRGQQVTLSCSPISGHRSVSWYQQTPGQGLQFLFEYFSETQRNKGNFPGRFSGRQFSNSRSEMNVSTLELGDSALYLCASSLVVPRTEGAAEKLLFGSGTQLSVL.

The V gene is TRBV9, the J gene TRBJ2-1; 8 nucleotides align to TRBD2. CDR1 is SGDLS, CDR2 YYNGEE, per germline. V trimming: 3 bases; J trimming: 5 bases; junction bases outside the gene matches: 10. The CDR3 sequence is 16 residues long. CDR3 region: CASSGPSGSFDNEQFF. CDR3 sequence (DNA): TGTGCCAGCAGCGGACCGAGCGGGAGCTTCGACAATGAGCAGTTCTTC.

The rearrangement joins TRBV10-1 to TRBJ2-3; weak D call: TRBD1 (6 bases). With 8 bases removed from V and 2 bases from J, the gap between germline ends came to 17 bases. Germline V lookup: CDR1 WNHNN, CDR2 SYGVQD (reference sequence). CDR3 length: 15 residues. CDR3 sequence reads: CASGGHRGYTDTQYF. Written as DNA, the CDR3 is TGCGCCAGCGGGGGACACCGAGGGTACACAGATACGCAGTATTTT.

Comments on this clone: The junction departs from germline at one end; a sequencing error may be responsible. V gene TRBV27 combines with J gene TRBJ1-4, with unresolved D. The CDR3 covers 14 residues. The germline V gene encodes CDR1 MNHEY and CDR2 SMNVEV (reference sequence). The CDR3 DNA reads as TGTGCCAGCAGTTTGAGACGGGGTAATGAAAAACTGCTTTTT. It specifies CASSLRRGNEKLLF.

The gene calls are TRBV7-3 and TRBJ2-1; 9 positions agree with TRBD2. Germline V lookup: CDR1 SGHTA, CDR2 FQGTGA. This CDR3 region has 15 residues. V was clipped by 5 bases and J by 3 bases; unmatched bases: 5. The CDR3 coding sequence is TGTGCCAGCAGCCCAAGAGCGGGAGGCTACAATGAGCAGTTCTTC. Its translation is CASSPRAGGYNEQFF.

The rearrangement joins TRBV19 to TRBJ2-2; 8 bases map to TRBD2. The CDR3 spans 17 residues. The ends lost 3 bases at V and 0 bases at J; junction bases unmatched: 6. Germline V gives CDR1 LNHDA, CDR2 SQIVND (reference sequence). The DNA of the CDR3 is TGTGCCAGTAGTATGTCGAGCGGGAGTGCGAACACCGGGGAGCTGTTTTTT. Protein: CASSMSSGSANTGELFF.

The gene calls are TRBV25-1 and TRBJ1-2, with 11 bases fitting TRBD1. Germline loops: CDR1 MGHDK, CDR2 SYGVNS. With V trimmed by 8 bases and J by 4 bases, 6 bases remained unmatched. The CDR3 loop spans 14 amino acids. The CDR3 loop is CASARTGGGYGYTF. The CDR3 bases are TGTGCCAGCGCCCGGACAGGGGGCGGCTATGGCTACACCTTC.

The chain has TRBV6-4 and TRBJ2-3, with a tentative D call TRBD1 (8 bases). Trimming took 4 bases from V and 5 from J, leaving 19 bases between them. Germline CDR1 reads MRHNA; CDR2 reads SNTAGT. There are 16 residues in the CDR3. CDR3 sequence reads: CASSASGQGGGDTQYF. The DNA for the CDR3 is TGTGCCAGCAGTGCCTCCGGACAGGGCGGGGGAGATACGCAGTATTTT.

The chain joins TRBV4-1 to TRBJ1-5; D may be TRBD1 (5 bases). This CDR3 comprises 15 residues. V lost 2 bases to trimming and J lost 1 base, with 9 bases between them. Germline-derived CDR1 and CDR2 are MGHRA and YSYEKL. The CDR3 is CASSQLPGSNQPQHF. In DNA form, the CDR3 reads TGCGCCAGCAGCCAACTACCAGGGAGCAATCAGCCCCAGCATTTT.

CDR3 amino acids: CASSLRGRDEQYF. The CDR3 nucleotides are TGCGCCAGCAGCTTAAGGGGTAGGGACGAGCAGTACTTC. The J gene is TRBJ2-7, the V gene TRBV5-1, with D perhaps matching TRBD1 (5 bases). The CDR3 consists of 13 residues. Germline V CDR1 and CDR2: SGHRS, YFSETQ. V dropped 2 bases and J dropped 5 bases, with 11 bases sitting between them.

This clone was seen only once. J is TRBJ1-2 and V is TRBV19; 7 bases line up with TRBD1. This CDR3 region has 14 residues. Germline lookup yields CDR1 LNHDA and CDR2 SQIVND (reference sequence). The V gene end was trimmed by 4 bases and the J gene end by 4 bases; junction bases not matched to a gene: 6. The CDR3, as DNA: TGTGCCAGTAGTACTGACAGGGAGGCCTATGGCTACACCTTC. This gives the protein CASSTDREAYGYTF.